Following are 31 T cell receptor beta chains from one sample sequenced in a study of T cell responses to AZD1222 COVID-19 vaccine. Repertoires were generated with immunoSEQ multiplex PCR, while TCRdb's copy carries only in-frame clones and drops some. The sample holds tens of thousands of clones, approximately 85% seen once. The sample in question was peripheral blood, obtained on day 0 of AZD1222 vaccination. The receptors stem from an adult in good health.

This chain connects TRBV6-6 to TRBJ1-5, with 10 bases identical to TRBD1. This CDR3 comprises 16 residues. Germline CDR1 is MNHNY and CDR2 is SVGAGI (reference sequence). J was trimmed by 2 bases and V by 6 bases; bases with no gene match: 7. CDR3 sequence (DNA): TGTGCCAGCAGGGACCGACAGGGGGCTGGCAATCAGCCCCAGCATTTT. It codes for CASRDRQGAGNQPQHF.

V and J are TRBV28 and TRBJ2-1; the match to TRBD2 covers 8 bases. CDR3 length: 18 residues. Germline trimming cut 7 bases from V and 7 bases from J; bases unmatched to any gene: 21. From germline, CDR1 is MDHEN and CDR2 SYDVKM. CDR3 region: CASKFRNLGTRHLNEQFF. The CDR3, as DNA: TGTGCCAGCAAGTTTAGGAACTTAGGGACTAGACATCTTAATGAGCAGTTCTTC.

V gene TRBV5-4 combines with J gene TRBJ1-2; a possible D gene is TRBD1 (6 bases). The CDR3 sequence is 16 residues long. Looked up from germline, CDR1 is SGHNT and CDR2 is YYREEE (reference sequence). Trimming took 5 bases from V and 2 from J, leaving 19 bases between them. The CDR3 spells CASRHGGGQGNYGYTF. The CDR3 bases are TGTGCCAGCAGACATGGTGGGGGGCAGGGGAACTATGGCTACACCTTC.

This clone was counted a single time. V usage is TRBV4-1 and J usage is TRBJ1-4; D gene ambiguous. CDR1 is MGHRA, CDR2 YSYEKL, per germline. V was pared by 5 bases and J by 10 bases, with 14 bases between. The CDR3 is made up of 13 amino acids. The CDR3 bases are TGCGCCAGCAGCACCTCCGAGGGCATAAAACTGTTTTTT. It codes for CASSTSEGIKLFF.

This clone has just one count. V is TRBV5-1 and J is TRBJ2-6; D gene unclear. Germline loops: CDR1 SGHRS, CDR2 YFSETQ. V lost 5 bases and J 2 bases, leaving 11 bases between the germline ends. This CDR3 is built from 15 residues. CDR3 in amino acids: CASSNSFPGANVLTF. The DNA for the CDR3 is TGCGCCAGCAGTAACAGCTTCCCTGGGGCCAACGTCCTGACTTTC.

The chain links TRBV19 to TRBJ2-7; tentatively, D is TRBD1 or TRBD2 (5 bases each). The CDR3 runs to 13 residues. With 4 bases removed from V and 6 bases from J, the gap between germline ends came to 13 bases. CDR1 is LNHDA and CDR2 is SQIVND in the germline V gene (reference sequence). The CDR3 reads CASSTTGQAEQYF. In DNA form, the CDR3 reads TGTGCCAGTAGTACTACGGGGCAGGCCGAGCAGTACTTC.

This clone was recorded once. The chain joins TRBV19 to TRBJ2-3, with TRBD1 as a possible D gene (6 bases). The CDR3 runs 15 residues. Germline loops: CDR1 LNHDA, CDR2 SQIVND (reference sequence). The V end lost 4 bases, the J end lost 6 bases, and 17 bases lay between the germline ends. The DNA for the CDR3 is TGTGCCAGTAGTAGGGACACGCCACCGAGGGATACGCAGTATTTT. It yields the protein CASSRDTPPRDTQYF.

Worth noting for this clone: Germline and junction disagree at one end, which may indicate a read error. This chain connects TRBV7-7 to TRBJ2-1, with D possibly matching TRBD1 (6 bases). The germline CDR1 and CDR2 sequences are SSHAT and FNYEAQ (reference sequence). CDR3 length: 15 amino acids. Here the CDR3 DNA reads TGTGCTAGCAGCTTGGGGGACATTGCGTACAATGAGCAGTTCTTC. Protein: CASSLGDIAYNEQFF.

The CDR3 nucleotides read TGTGCCAGCAGCTCGTCAGGGGACAACTCTGGAAACACCATATATTTT. Its protein product is CASSSSGDNSGNTIYF. The chain carries TRBV7-8 and TRBJ1-3, with a weak D call TRBD1 (6 bases). V was clipped by 4 bases and J by 0 bases, with 13 bases between them. The CDR3 sequence is 16 residues long. CDR1 SGHVS and CDR2 FQNEAQ come from the germline V gene.

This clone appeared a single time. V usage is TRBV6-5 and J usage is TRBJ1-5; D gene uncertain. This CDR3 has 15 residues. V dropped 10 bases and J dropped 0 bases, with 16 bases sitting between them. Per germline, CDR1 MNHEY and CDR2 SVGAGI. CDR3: CATLSGVLSNQPQHF. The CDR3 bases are TGTGCCACCCTCTCCGGGGTCCTTAGCAATCAGCCCCAGCATTTT.

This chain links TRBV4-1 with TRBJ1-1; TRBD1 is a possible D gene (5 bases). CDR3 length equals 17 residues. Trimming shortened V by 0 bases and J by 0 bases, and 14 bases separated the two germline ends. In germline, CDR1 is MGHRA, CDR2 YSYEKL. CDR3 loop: CASSQEGLGAMNTEAFF. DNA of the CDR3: TGCGCCAGCAGCCAAGAGGGGCTCGGGGCGATGAACACTGAAGCTTTCTTT.

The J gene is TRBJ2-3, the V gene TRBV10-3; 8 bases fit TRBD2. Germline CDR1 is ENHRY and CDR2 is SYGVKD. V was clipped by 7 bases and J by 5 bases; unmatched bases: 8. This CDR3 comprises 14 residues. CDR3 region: CAITGGGRGDTQYF. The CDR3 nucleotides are TGTGCCATCACCGGCGGGGGGCGGGGAGATACGCAGTATTTT.

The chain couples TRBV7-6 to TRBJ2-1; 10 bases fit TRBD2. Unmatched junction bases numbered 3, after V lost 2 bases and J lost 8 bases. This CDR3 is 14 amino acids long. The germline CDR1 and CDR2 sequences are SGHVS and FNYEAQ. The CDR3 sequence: CASSLLAGGYEQFF. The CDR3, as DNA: TGTGCCAGCAGCTTATTAGCGGGGGGTTATGAGCAGTTCTTC.

CDR3 sequence: CASSRYDTDNSPLHF. In DNA, the CDR3 is TGTGCCAGCAGCCGATACGACACTGATAATTCACCCCTCCACTTT. The chain links TRBV3-1 (or the pseudogene TRBV3-2) to TRBJ1-6, with unresolved D. The CDR3 spans 15 residues. Germline loops: CDR1 LGHDT, CDR2 YNNKEL (reference sequence). The V gene lost 4 bases and the J gene lost 5 bases, with 12 bases spanning the gap.

This CDR3 reads CASSPAGQGIAFF. DNA of the CDR3: TGTGCCAGCAGCCCCGCAGGGCAGGGTATCGCTTTCTTT. The J gene is TRBJ1-1, the V gene TRBV12-3 or TRBV12-4; the D gene is possibly TRBD1 (5 bases). V lost 6 bases and J lost 11, with 19 bases in between. This CDR3 comprises 13 residues.

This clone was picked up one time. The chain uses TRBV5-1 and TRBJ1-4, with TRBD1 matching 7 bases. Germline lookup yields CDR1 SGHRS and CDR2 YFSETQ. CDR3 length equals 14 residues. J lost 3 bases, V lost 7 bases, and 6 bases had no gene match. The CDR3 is CASQTGTANEKLFF. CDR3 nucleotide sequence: TGCGCCAGCCAGACCGGGACAGCTAATGAAAAACTGTTTTTT.

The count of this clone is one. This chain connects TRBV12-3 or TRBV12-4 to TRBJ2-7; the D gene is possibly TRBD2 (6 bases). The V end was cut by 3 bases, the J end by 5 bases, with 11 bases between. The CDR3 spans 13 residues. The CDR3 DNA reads TGTGCCAGCAGTTTTGGGGGGAGGAACGAGCAGTACTTC. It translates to CASSFGGRNEQYF.

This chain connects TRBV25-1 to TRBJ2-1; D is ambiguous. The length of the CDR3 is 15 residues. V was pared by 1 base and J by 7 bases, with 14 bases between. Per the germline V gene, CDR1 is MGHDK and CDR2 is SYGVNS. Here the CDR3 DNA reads TGTGCCAGCAGTGAATTTCTAGACTCCAGAAATGAGCAGTTCTTC. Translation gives CASSEFLDSRNEQFF.

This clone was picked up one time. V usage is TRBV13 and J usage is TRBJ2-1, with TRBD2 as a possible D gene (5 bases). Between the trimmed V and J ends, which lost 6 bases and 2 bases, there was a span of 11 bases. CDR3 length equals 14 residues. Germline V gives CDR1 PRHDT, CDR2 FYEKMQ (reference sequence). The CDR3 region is CASSLEGTYNEQFF. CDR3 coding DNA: TGTGCCAGCAGTCTAGAGGGTACCTACAATGAGCAGTTCTTC.

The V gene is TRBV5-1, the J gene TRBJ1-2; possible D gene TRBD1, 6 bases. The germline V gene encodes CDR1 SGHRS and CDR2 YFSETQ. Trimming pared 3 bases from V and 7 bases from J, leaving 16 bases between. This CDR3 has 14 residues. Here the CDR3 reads CASSSQGGRVGYTF. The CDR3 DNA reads TGCGCCAGCAGCTCACAAGGGGGGCGGGTTGGCTACACCTTC.

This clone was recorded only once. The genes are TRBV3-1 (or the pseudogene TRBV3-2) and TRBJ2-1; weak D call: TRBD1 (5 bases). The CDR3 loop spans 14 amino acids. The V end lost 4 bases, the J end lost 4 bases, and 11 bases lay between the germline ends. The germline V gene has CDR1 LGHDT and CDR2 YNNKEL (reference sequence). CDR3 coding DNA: TGTGCCAGCAGCCGGTCCGACAGTTACAATGAGCAGTTCTTC. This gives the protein CASSRSDSYNEQFF.

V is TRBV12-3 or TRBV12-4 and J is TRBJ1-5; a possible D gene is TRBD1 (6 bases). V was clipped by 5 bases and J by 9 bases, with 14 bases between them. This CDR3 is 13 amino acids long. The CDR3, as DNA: TGTGCCAGCAGTCTATCAGGGGACATGCCCCAGCATTTT. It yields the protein CASSLSGDMPQHF.

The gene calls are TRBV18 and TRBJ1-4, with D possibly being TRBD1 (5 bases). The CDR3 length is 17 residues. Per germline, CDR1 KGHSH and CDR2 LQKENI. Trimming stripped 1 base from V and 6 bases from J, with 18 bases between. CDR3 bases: TGTGCCAGCTCACCACGGGGGAGTCTCACCGCGGATGAAAAACTGTTTTTT. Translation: CASSPRGSLTADEKLFF.

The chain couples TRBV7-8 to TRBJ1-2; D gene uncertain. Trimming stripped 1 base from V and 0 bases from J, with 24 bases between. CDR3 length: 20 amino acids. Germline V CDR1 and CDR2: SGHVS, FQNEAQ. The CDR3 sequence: CASSLDPSRTGIRPNYGYTF. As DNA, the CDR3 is TGTGCCAGCAGCTTAGATCCCTCACGGACCGGAATCCGCCCTAACTATGGCTACACCTTC. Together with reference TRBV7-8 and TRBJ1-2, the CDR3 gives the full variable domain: GAGVSQSPRYKVAKRGQDVALRCDPISGHVSLFWYQQALGQGPEFLTYFQNEAQLDKSGLPSDRFFAERPEGSVSTLKIQRTQQEDSAVYLCASSLDPSRTGIRPNYGYTFGSGTRLTVV.

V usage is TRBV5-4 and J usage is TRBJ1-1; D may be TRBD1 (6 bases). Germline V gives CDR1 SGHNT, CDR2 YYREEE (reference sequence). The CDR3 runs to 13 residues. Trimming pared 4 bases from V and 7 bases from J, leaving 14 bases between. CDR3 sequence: CASSDLTGSEAFF. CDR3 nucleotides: TGTGCCAGCAGCGATCTGACAGGCAGTGAAGCTTTCTTT.

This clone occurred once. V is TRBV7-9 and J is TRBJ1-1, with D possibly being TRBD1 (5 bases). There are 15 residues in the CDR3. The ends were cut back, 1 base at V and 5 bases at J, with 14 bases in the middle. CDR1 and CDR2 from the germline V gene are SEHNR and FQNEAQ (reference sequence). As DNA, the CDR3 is TGTGCCAGCAGCTTAGGTGGCCAGCGGGGGACTGAAGCTTTCTTT. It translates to CASSLGGQRGTEAFF.

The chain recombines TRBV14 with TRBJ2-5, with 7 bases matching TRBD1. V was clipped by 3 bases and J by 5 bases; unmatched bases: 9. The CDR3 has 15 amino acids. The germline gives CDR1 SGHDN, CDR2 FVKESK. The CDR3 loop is CASSQQTGLGETQYF. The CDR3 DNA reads TGTGCCAGCAGCCAGCAGACAGGGTTGGGGGAGACCCAGTACTTC.

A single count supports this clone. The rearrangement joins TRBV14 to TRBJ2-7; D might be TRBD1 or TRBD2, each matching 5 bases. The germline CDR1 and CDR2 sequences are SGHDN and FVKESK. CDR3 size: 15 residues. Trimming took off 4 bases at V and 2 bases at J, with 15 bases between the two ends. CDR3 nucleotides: TGTGCCAGCAGCCGAACCGGGACGGCAACCTACGAGCAGTACTTC. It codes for CASSRTGTATYEQYF.

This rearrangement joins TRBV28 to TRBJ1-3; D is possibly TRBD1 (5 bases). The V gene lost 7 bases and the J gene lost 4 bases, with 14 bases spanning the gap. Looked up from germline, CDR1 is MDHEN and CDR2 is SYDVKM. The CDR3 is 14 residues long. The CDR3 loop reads CASTWGGVGNTIYF. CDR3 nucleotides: TGTGCCAGCACCTGGGGGGGTGTGGGAAACACCATATATTTT.

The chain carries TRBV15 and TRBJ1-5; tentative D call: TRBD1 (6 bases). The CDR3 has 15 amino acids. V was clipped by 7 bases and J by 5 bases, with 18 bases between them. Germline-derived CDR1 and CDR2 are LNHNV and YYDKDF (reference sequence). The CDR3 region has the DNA TGTGCCACCACAGGAGAACGTGGGGGCTATCAGCCCCAGCATTTT. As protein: CATTGERGGYQPQHF.

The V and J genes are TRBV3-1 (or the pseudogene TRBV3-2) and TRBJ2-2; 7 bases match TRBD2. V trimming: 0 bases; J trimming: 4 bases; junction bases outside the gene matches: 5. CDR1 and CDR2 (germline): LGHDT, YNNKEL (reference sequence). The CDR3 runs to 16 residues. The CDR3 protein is CASSQDWTRSTGELFF. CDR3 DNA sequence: TGTGCCAGCAGCCAAGATTGGACTAGAAGCACCGGGGAGCTGTTTTTT.